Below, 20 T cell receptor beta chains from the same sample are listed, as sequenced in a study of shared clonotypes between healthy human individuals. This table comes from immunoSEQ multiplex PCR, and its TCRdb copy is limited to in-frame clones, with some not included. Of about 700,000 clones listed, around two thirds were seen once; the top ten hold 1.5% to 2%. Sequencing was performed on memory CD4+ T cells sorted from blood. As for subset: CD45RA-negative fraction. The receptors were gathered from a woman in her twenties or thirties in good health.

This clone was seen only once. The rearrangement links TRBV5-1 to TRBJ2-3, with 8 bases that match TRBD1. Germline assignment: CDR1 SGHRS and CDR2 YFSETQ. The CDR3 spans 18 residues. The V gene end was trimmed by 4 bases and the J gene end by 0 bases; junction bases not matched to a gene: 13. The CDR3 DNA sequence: TGCGCCAGCAGCCCAAACAGGGGGAGAGTATCTAGCACAGATACGCAGTATTTT. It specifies CASSPNRGRVSSTDTQYF.

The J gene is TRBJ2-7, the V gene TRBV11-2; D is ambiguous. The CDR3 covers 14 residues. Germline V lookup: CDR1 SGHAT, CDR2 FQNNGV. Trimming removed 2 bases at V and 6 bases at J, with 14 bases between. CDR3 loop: CASSLRTVISEQYF. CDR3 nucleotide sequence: TGTGCCAGCAGCTTAAGAACTGTTATTAGCGAGCAGTACTTC. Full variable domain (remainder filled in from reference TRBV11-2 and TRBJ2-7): EAGVAQSPRYKIIEKRQSVAFWCNPISGHATLYWYQQILGQGPKLLIQFQNNGVVDDSQLPKDRFSAERLKGVDSTLKIQPAKLEDSAVYLCASSLRTVISEQYFGPGTRLTVT.

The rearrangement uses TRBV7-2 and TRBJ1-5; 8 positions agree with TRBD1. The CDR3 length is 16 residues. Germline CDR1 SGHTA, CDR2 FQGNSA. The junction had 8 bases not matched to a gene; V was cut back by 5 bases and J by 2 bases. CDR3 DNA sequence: TGTGCCAGCAGCCAGGCGGGGACAGGTGGCAATCAGCCCCAGCATTTT. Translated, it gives CASSQAGTGGNQPQHF.

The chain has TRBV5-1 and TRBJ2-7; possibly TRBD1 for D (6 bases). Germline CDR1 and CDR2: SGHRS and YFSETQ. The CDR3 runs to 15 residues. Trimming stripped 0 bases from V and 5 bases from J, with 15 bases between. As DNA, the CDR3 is TGCGCCAGCAGCTTGGCCTCGGGACAACCCAACGAGCAGTACTTC. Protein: CASSLASGQPNEQYF.

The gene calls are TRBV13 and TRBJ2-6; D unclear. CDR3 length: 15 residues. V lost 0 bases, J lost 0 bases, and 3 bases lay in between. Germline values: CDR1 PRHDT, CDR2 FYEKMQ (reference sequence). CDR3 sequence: CASSLGFSGANVLTF. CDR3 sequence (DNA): TGTGCCAGCAGCTTAGGGTTCTCTGGGGCCAACGTCCTGACTTTC.

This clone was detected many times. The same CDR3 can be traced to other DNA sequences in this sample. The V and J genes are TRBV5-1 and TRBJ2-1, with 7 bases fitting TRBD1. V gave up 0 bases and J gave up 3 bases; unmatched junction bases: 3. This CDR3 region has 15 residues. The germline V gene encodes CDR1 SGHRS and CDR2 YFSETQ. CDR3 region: CASSLASGGYNEQFF. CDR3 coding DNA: TGCGCCAGCAGCTTGGCGTCAGGGGGCTACAATGAGCAGTTCTTC.

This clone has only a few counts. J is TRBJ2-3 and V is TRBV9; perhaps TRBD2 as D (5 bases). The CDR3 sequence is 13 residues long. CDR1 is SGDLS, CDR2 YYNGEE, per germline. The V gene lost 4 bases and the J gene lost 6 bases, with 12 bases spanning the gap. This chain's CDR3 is CASSYGPGDTQYF. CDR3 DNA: TGTGCCAGCAGCTACGGGCCGGGGGATACGCAGTATTTT.

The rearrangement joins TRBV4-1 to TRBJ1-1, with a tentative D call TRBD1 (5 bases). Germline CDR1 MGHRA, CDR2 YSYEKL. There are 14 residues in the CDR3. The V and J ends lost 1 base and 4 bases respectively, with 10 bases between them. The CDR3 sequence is CASSQVIGVTEAFF. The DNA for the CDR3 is TGCGCCAGCAGCCAAGTTATAGGGGTCACTGAAGCTTTCTTT.

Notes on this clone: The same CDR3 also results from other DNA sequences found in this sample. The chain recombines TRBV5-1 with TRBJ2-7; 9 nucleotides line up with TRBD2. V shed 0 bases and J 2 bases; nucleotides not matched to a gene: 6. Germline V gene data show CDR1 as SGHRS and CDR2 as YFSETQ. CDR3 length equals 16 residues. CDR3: CASSLARLAVPYEQYF. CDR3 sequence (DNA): TGCGCCAGCAGCTTGGCCCGACTAGCGGTCCCCTACGAGCAGTACTTC.

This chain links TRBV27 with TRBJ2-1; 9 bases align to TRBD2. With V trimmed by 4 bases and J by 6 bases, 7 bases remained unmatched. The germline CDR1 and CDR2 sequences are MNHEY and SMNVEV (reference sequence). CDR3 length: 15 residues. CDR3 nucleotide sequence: TGTGCCAGCAGTTCCATAGCGGGAGTCCCCAATGAGCAGTTCTTC. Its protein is CASSSIAGVPNEQFF.

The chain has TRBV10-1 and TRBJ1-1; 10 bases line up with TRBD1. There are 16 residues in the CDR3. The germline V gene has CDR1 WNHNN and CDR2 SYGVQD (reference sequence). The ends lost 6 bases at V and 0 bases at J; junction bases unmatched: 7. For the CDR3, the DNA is TGCGCCAGCAGCTCCGGGACAGGGGCCTTGAACACTGAAGCTTTCTTT. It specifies CASSSGTGALNTEAFF.

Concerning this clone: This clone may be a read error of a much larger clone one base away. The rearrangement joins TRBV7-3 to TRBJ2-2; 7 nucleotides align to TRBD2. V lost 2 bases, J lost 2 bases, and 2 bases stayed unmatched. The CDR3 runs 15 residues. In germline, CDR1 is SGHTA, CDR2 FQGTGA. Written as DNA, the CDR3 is TGTGCCAGCAGCTTAGCTAGCGGCAACACCGGGGAGCTGTTTTTT. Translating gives CASSLASGNTGELFF.

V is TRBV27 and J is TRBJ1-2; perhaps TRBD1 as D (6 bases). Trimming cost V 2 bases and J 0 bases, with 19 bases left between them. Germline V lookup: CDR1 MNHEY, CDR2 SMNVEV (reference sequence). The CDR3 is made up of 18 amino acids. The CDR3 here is CASSLAGPGAGANYGYTF. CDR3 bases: TGTGCCAGCAGTTTAGCCGGCCCCGGGGCAGGGGCTAACTATGGCTACACCTTC.

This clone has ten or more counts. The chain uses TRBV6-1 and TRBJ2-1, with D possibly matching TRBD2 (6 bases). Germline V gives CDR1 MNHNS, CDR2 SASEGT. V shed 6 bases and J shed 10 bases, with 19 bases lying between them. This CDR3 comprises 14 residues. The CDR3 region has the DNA TGTGCCAGCAGGACGGGCGGGACGGTGATAGAGCAGTTCTTC. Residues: CASRTGGTVIEQFF.

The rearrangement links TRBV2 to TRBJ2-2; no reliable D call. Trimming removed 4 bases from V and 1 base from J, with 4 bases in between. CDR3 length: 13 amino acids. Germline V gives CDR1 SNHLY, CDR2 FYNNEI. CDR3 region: CASSAENTGELFF. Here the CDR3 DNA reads TGTGCCAGCAGTGCAGAGAACACCGGGGAGCTGTTTTTT. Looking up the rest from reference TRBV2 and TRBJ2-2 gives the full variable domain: EPEVTQTPSHQVTQMGQEVILRCVPISNHLYFYWYRQILGQKVEFLVSFYNNEISEKSEIFDDQFSVERPDGSNFTLKIRSTKLEDSAMYFCASSAENTGELFFGEGSRLTVL.

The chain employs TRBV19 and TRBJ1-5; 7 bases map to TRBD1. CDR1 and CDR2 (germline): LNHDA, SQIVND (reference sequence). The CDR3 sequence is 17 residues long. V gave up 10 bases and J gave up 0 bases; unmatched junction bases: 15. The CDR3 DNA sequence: TGTGCCACCGAGACAGGGCCCCGAGGTGCTAGCAATCAGCCCCAGCATTTT. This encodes CATETGPRGASNQPQHF.

Here the CDR3 DNA reads TGTGCCAGCAGGACGACAGGCCAGACCTACGAGCAGTACTTC. Amino acid sequence: CASRTTGQTYEQYF. The chain is built from TRBV28 and TRBJ2-7; D is perhaps TRBD1 (6 bases). Trimming left V 6 bases short and J 2 bases short, with 14 bases between. CDR1 is MDHEN, CDR2 SYDVKM, per germline. This CDR3 is built from 14 residues.

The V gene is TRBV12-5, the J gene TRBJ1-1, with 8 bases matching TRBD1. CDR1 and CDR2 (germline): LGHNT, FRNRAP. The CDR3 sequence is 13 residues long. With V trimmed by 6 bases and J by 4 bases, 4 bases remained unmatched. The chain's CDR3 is CASGLDRGTEAFF. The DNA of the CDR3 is TGTGCTAGTGGCCTCGACAGGGGCACTGAAGCTTTCTTT.

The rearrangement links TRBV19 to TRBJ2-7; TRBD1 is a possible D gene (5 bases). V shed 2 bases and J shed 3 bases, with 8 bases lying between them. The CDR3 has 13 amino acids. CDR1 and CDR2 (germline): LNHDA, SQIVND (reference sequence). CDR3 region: CASSIRGRYEQYF. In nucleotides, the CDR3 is TGTGCCAGTAGTATAAGGGGTCGCTACGAGCAGTACTTC.

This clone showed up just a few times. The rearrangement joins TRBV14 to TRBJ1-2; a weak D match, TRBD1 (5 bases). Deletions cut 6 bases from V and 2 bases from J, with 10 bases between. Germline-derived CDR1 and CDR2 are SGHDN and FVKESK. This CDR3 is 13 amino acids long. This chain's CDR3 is CASSPDTNYGYTF. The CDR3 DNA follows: TGTGCCAGCAGTCCGGACACCAACTATGGCTACACCTTC.